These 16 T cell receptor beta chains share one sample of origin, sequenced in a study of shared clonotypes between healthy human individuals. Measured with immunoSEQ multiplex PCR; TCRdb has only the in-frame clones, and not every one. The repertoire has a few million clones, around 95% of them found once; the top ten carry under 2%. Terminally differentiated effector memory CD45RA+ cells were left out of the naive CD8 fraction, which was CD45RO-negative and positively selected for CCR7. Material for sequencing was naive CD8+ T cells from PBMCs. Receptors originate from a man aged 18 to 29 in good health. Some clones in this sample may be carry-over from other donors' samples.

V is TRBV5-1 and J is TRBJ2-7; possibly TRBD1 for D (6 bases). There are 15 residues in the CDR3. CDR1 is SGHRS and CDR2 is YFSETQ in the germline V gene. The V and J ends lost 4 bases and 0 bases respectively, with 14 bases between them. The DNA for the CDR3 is TGCGCCAGCAGCCCAGGGGCCACAAACTCCTACGAGCAGTACTTC. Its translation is CASSPGATNSYEQYF. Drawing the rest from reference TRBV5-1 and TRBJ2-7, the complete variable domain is KAGVTQTPRYLIKTRGQQVTLSCSPISGHRSVSWYQQTPGQGLQFLFEYFSETQRNKGNFPGRFSGRQFSNSRSEMNVSTLELGDSALYLCASSPGATNSYEQYFGPGTRLTVT.

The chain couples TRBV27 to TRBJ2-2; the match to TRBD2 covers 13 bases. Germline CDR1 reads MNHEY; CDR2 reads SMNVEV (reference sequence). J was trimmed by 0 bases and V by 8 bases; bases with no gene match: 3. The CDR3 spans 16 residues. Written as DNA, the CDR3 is TGTGCCAGCCTTGGGACTAGCGGGACGAACACCGGGGAGCTGTTTTTT. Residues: CASLGTSGTNTGELFF.

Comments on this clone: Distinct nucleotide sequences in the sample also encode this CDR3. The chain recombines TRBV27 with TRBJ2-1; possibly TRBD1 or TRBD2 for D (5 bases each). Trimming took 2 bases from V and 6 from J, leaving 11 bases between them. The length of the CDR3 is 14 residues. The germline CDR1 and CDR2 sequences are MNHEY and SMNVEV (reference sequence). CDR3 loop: CASSLVGRLNEQFF. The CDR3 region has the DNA TGTGCCAGCAGTTTAGTGGGACGCCTCAATGAGCAGTTCTTC.

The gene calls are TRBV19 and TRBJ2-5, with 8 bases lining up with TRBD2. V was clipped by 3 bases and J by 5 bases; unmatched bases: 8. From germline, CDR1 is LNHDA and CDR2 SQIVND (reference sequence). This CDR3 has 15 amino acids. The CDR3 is CASSMRPAGVETQYF. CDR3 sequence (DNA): TGTGCCAGTAGTATGCGTCCAGCGGGAGTGGAGACCCAGTACTTC.

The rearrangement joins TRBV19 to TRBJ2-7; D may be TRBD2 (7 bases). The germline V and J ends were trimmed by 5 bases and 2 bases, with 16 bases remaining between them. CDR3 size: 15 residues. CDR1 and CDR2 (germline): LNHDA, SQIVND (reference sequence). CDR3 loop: CASSWRGTTPYEQYF. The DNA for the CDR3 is TGTGCCAGTAGTTGGCGGGGGACAACACCCTACGAGCAGTACTTC.

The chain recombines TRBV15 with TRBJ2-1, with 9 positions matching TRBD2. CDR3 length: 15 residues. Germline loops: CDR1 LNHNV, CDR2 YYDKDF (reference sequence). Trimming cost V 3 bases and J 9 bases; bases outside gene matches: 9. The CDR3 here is CATSREGLAHIEQFF. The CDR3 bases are TGTGCCACCAGCAGGGAGGGACTAGCACATATTGAGCAGTTCTTC.

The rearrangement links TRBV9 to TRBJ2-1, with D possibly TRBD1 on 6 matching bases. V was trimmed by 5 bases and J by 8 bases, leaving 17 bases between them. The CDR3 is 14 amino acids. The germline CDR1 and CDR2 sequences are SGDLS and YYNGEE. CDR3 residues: CASSGDNRVDEQFF. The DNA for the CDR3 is TGTGCCAGCAGTGGGGACAACCGAGTCGATGAGCAGTTCTTC.

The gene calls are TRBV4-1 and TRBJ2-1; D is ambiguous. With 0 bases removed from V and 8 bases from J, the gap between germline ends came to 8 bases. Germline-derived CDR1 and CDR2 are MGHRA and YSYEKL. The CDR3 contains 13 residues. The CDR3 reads CASSQERVHEQFF. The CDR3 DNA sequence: TGCGCCAGCAGCCAAGAAAGGGTCCATGAGCAGTTCTTC.

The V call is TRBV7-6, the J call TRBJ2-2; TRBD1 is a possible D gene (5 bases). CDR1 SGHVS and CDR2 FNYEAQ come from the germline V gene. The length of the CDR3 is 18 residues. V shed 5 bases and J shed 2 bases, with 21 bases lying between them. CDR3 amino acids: CASSERRQPQTNTGELFF. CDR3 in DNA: TGTGCCAGCAGCGAACGAAGACAGCCCCAGACCAACACCGGGGAGCTGTTTTTT.

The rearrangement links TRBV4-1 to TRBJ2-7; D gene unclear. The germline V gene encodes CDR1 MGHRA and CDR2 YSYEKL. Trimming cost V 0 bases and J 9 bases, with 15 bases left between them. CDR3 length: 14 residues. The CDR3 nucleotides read TGCGCCAGCAGCCAAGATTTGGCCATTAAAGGGCAGTACTTC. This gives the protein CASSQDLAIKGQYF.

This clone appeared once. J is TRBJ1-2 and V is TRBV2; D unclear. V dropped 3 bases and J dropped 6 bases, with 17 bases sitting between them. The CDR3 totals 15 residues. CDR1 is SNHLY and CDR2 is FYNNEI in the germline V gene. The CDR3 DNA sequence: TGTGCCAGCAGTGACCATACGCGATTATTAAATGGCTACACCTTC. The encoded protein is CASSDHTRLLNGYTF.

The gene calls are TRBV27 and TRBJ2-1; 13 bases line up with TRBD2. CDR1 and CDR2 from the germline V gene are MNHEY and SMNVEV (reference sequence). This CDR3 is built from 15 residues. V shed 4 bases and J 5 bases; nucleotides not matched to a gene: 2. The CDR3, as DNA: TGTGCCAGCAGTTGGACTAGCGGGAGTGACAATGAGCAGTTCTTC. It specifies CASSWTSGSDNEQFF.

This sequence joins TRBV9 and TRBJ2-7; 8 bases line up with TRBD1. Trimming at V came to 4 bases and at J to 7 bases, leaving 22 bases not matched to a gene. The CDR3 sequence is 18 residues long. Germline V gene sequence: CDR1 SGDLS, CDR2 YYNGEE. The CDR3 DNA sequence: TGTGCCAGCAGCACCCCTCGAGGAGGAGGACAGGGCTCCGTTGAGCAGTACTTC. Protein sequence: CASSTPRGGGQGSVEQYF.

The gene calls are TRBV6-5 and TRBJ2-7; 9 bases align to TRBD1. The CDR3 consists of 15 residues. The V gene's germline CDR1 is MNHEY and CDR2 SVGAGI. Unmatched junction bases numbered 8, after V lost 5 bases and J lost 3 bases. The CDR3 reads CASSGGTGPLYEQYF. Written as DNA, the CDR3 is TGTGCCAGCAGTGGCGGGACAGGGCCCCTCTACGAGCAGTACTTC.

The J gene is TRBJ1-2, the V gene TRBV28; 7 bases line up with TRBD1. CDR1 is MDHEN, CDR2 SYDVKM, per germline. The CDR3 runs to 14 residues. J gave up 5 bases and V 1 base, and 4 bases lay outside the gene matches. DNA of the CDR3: TGTGCCAGCAGTTTATCGGGACAGACTTATGGCTACACCTTC. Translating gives CASSLSGQTYGYTF.

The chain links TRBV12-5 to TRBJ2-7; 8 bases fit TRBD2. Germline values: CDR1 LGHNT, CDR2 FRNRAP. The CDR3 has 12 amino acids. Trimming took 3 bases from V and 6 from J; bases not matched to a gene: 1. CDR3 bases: TGTGCTAGTGGTTTTGGACTAGCCGAGCAGTACTTC. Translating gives CASGFGLAEQYF.